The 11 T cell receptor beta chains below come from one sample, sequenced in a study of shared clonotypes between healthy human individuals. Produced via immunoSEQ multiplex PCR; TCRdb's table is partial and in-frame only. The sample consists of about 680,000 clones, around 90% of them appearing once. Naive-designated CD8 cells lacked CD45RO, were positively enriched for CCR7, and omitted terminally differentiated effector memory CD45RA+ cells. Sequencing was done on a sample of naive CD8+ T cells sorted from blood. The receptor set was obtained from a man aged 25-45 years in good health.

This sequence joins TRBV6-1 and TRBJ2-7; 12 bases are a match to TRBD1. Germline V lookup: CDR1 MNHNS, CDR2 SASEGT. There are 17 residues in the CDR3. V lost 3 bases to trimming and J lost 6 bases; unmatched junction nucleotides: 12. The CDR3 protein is CASSDPIQGQGAAEQYF. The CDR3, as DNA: TGTGCCAGCAGTGACCCCATTCAGGGACAGGGGGCCGCCGAGCAGTACTTC.

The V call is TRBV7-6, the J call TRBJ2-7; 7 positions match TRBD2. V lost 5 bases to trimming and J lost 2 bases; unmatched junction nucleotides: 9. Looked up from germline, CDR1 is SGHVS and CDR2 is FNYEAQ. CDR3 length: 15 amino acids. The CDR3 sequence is CASSPGRGLTYEQYF. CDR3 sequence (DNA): TGTGCCAGCAGCCCTGGGCGGGGGTTGACCTACGAGCAGTACTTC.

CDR3 sequence reads: CAIKEGGPDTQYF. The CDR3 nucleotides read TGTGCCATCAAGGAGGGAGGGCCAGATACGCAGTATTTT. The chain is built from TRBV10-3 and TRBJ2-3; the match to TRBD2 covers 7 bases. Germline loops: CDR1 ENHRY, CDR2 SYGVKD. The CDR3 is 13 amino acids. V lost 7 bases to trimming and J lost 4 bases; unmatched junction nucleotides: 5.

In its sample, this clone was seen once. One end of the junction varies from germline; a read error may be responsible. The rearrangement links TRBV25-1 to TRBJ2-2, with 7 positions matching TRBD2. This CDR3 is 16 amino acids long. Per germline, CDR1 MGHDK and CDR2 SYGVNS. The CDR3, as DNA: TGTGCCAGCAGCGAATGGGAGGGAGAAGGGACCGGGGAGCTGTTTTTT. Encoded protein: CASSEWEGEGTGELFF.

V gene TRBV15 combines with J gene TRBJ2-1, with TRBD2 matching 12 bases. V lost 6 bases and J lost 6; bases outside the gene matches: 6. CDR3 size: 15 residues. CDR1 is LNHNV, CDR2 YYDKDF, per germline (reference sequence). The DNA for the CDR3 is TGTGCCACCAGAGGGGAGACTAGCGGGAGCAATGAGCAGTTCTTC. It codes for CATRGETSGSNEQFF. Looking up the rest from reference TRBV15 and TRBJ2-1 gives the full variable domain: DAMVIQNPRYQVTQFGKPVTLSCSQTLNHNVMYWYQQKSSQAPKLLFHYYDKDFNNEADTPDNFQSRRPNTSFCFLDIRSPGLGDTAMYLCATRGETSGSNEQFFGPGTRLTVL.

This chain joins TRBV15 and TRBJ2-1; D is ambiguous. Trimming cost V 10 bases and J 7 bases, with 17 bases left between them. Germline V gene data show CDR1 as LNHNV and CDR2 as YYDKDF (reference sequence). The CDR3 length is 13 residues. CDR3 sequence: CAIQDRFRNEQFF. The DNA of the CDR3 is TGTGCCATCCAGGACCGGTTTCGGAATGAGCAGTTCTTC.

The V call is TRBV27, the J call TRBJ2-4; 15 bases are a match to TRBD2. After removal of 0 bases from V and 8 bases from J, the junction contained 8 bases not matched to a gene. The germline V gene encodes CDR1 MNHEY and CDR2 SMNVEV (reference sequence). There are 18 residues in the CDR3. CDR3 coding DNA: TGTGCCAGCAGTTTATCGGGACTAGCGGGAGGCCGCAGGGACATTCAGTACTTC. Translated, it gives CASSLSGLAGGRRDIQYF.

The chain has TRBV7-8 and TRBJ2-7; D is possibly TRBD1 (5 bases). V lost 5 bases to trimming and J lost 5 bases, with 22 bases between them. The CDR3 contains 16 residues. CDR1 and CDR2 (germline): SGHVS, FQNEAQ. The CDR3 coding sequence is TGTGCCAGCAGCCCTAAGTCAAGGGGTTCCCGAGACGAGCAGTACTTC. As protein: CASSPKSRGSRDEQYF.

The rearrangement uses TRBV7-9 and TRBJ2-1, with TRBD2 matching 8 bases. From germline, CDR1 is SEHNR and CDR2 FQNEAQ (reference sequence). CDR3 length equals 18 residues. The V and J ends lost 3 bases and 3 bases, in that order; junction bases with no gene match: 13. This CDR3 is CASSFEFGRGTSYNEQFF. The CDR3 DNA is TGTGCCAGCAGCTTTGAATTCGGACGGGGGACTAGCTACAATGAGCAGTTCTTC.

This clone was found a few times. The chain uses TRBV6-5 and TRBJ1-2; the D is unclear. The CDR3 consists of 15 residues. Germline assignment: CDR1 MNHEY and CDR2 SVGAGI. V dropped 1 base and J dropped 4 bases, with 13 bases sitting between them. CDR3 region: CASSYLEGTGYGYTF. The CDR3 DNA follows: TGTGCCAGCAGTTACTTGGAGGGTACGGGCTATGGCTACACCTTC.

The CDR3 is CASSEAGGANTGELFF. CDR3 DNA: TGTGCCAGCAGCGAAGCAGGGGGCGCGAACACCGGGGAGCTGTTTTTT. J is TRBJ2-2 and V is TRBV7-9; 8 positions match TRBD1. Germline V lookup: CDR1 SEHNR, CDR2 FQNEAQ (reference sequence). The CDR3 has 16 amino acids. With V trimmed by 5 bases and J by 0 bases, 5 bases remained unmatched.